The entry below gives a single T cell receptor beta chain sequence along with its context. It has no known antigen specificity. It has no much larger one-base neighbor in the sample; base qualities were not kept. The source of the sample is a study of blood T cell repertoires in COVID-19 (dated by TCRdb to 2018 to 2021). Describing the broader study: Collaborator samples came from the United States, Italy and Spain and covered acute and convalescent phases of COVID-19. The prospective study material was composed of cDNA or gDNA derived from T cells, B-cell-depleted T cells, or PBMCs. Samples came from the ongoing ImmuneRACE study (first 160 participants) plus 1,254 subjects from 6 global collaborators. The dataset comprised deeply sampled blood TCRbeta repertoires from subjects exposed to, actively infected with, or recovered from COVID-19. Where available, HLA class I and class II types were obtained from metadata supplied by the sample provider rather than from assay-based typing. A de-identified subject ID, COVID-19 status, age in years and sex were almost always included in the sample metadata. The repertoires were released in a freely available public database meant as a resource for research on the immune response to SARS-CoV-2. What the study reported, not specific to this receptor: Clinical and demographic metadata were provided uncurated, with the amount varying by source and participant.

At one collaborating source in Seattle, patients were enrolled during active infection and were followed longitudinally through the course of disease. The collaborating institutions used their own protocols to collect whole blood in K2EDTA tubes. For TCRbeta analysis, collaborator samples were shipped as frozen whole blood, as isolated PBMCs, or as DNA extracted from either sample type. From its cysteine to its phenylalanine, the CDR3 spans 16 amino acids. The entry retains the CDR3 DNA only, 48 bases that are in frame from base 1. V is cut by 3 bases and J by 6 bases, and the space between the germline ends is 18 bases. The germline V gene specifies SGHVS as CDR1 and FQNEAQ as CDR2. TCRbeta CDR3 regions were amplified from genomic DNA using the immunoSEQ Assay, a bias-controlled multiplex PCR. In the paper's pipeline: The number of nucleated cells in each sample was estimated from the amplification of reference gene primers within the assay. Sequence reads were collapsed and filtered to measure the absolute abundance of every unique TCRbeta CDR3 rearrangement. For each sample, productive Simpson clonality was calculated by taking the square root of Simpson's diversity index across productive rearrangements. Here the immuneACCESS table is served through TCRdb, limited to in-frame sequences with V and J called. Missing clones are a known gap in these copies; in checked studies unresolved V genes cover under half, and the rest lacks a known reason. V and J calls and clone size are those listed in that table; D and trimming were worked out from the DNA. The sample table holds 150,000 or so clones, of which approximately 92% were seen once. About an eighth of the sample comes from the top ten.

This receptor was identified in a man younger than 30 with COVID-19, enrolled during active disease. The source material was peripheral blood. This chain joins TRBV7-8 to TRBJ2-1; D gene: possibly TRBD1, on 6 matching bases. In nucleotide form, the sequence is TGTGCCAGCAGCTTCCCAGGGGACCCAACCATCAATGAGCAGTTCTTC. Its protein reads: CASSFPGDPTINEQFF. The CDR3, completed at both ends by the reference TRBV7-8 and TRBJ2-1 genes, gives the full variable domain GAGVSQSPRYKVAKRGQDVALRCDPISGHVSLFWYQQALGQGPEFLTYFQNEAQLDKSGLPSDRFFAERPEGSVSTLKIQRTQQEDSAVYLCASSFPGDPTINEQFFGPGTRLTVL.